This T cell receptor (beta chain) stems from a study of T cell responses to AZD1222 COVID-19 vaccine. General study results and limits: Spike was spanned by vaccine-associated CD4 TCRs, with dominance at 160-218 and 743-854. Nearly half of the spike-specific TCRs reportedly recognize variant regions that carry no mutations. White British people made up most donors, females outnumbered males, and clonal diversity was possibly underestimated.

CDR1 is SEHNR, CDR2 FQNEAQ, per germline (reference sequence). The CDR3 consists of 15 residues. V dropped 5 bases and J dropped 7; count of bases not matched to a gene: 8. Assay: immunoSEQ multiplex PCR; the TCRdb copy retains only in-frame clones and omits some. The repertoire holds 150,000 to 200,000 clones, about nine tenths seen once, with about 5.9% in the top ten. About this clone: The antigen remains unidentified.

The TCR was taken from an adult who received the AZD1222 COVID-19 vaccine. The specimen was peripheral blood, collected 28 days after the second AZD1222 dose. This chain joins TRBV7-9 and TRBJ2-2; 9 positions match TRBD1. DNA for the CDR3: TGTGCCAGCAGCCAGGACAGGGGATCAATCGGGGAGCTGTTTTTT. Translated: CASSQDRGSIGELFF.